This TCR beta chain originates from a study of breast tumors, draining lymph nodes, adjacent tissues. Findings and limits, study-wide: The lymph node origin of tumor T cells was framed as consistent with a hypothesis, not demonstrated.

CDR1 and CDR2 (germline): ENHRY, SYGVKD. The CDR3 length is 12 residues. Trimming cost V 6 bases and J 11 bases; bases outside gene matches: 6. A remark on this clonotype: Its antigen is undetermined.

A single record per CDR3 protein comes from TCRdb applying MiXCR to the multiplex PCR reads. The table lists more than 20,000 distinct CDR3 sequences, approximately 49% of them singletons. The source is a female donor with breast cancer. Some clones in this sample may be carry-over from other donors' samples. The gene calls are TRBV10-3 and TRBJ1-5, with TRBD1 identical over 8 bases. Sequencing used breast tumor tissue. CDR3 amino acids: CAISQGAETQHF. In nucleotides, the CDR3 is TGTGCCATCAGCCAGGGGGCGGAGACCCAGCATTTT.